This T cell receptor beta chain is drawn from a study of cytomegalovirus exposure and HLA in healthy donors. This clone has only one observation. Its target is not known. Primers for the PCR totalled 60 Vbeta and 13 Jbeta. Profiling relied on immunoSEQ multiplex PCR, and the TCRdb table lists in-frame clones only, not all of them. The sample yields some 130,000 clones, 76% seen once. The germline V gene has CDR1 SGHRS and CDR2 YFSETQ. The CDR3 covers 13 residues. Deletions cut 0 bases from V and 3 bases from J, with 7 bases between. Overall study findings and caveats: Three chains tied to CMV proved CMV antigen-specific in vitro. Evidence from a later analysis indicated that most CMV-associated TCR beta chains looked HLA-restricted. Analyses of presence/absence relied on an assumption of roughly uniform sequencing depth across donors.

The chain couples TRBV5-1 to TRBJ2-7, with D unresolved. The TCR was taken from a man aged 35 to 55 in good health and CMV-seronegative. The specimen was PBMCs. The CDR3 sequence: CASSLDIIYEQYF. CDR3 DNA sequence: TGCGCCAGCAGCTTGGATATTATCTACGAGCAGTACTTC. The complete variable domain, with remaining parts taken from reference TRBV5-1 and TRBJ2-7, reads KAGVTQTPRYLIKTRGQQVTLSCSPISGHRSVSWYQQTPGQGLQFLFEYFSETQRNKGNFPGRFSGRQFSNSRSEMNVSTLELGDSALYLCASSLDIIYEQYFGPGTRLTVT.